This T cell receptor (beta chain) appears in the sequencing data of a study of vaccination effects on CD4 cells after COVID-19. Regarding this clone: Its antigen is unknown.

Prior to sequencing, the ViraFEST assay stimulated PBMC with viral peptide pools, which expanded the antigen-specific CD4+ T cells. Following a roughly 11-day culture, CD4+ T cells were purified. BNT162b2 vaccine or mRNA-1273 vaccine was given to participants in two doses. TCRdb's table, derived via immunoSEQ multiplex PCR, lists solely in-frame clones and lacks some. Among around 81,000 clones listed, around 77% were seen once. V lost 4 bases and J lost 4; bases outside the gene matches: 7. The germline V gene encodes CDR1 SGDLS and CDR2 YYNGEE. The CDR3 has 14 residues. This specimen was CD4+ T cells from PBMCs cultured with HCoV-OC43 spike peptides, taken after COVID-19 vaccination. Subset in this sample: HCoV-OC43 spike overlapping peptide pool stimulation. The rearrangement uses TRBV9 and TRBJ1-2; the match to TRBD1 covers 7 bases. The TCR sequence derives from a human donor who received a COVID-19 vaccine. The CDR3 nucleotides read TGTGCCAGCAGCAAGGACACAGGGGTCTATGGCTACACCTTC. Its protein product is CASSKDTGVYGYTF. The variable domain in full, completed from reference TRBV9 and TRBJ1-2, reads DSGVTQTPKHLITATGQRVTLRCSPRSGDLSVYWYQQSLDQGLQFLIQYYNGEERAKGNILERFSAQQFPDLHSELNLSSLELGDSALYFCASSKDTGVYGYTFGSGTRLTVV.